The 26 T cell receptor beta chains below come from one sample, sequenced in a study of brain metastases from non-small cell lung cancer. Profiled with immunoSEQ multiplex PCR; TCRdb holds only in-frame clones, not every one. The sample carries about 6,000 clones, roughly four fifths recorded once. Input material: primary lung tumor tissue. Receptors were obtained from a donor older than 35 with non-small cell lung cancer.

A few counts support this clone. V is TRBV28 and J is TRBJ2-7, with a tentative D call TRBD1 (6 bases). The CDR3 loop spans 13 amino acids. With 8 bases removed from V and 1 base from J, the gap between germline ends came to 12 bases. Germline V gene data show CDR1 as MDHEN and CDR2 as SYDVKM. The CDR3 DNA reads TGTGCCAGCGTCACAGGGACATCCTACGAGCAGTACTTC. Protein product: CASVTGTSYEQYF.

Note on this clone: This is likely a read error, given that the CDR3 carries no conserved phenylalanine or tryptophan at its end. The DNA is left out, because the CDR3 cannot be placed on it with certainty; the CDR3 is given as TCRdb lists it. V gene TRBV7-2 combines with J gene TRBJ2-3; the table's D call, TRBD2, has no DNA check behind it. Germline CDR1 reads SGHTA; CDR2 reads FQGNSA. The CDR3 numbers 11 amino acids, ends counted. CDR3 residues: CASSGLAGLVC.

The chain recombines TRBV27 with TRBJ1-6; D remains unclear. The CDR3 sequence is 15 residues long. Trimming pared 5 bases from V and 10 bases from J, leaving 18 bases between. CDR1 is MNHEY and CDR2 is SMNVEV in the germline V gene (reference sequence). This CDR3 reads CASSGSVVRTSPLHF. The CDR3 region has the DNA TGTGCCAGCAGTGGATCGGTCGTACGCACGTCACCCCTCCACTTT.

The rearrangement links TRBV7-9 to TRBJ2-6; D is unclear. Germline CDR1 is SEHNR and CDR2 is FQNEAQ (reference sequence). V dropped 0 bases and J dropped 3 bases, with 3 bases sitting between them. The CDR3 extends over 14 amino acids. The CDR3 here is CASSLASGANVLTF. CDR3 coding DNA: TGTGCCAGCAGCTTAGCTAGTGGGGCCAACGTCCTGACTTTC.

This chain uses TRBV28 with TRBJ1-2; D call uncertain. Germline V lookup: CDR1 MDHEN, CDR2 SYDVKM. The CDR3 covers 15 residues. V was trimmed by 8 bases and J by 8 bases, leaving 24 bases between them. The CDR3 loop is CASLSLREAHRGYTF. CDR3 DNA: TGTGCCAGCCTTTCCCTACGGGAAGCCCATCGAGGCTACACCTTC.

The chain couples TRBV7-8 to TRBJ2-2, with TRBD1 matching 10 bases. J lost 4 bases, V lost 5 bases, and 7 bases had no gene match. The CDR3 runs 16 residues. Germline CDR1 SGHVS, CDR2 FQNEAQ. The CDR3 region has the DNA TGTGCCAGCAGCAAGAGGGACAGGGGACGCACCGGGGAGCTGTTTTTT. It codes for CASSKRDRGRTGELFF.

The CDR3: CASSLYPAIRDRGYNEQFF. The CDR3 region has the DNA TGTGCCAGCAGCTTATATCCGGCCATTAGGGACAGGGGTTACAATGAGCAGTTCTTC. The chain employs TRBV7-6 and TRBJ2-1, with TRBD1 matching 10 bases. This CDR3 is 19 amino acids long. The J segment lost 4 bases and the V segment lost 2 bases, leaving 14 bases of the junction unmatched. CDR1 and CDR2 from the germline V gene are SGHVS and FNYEAQ.

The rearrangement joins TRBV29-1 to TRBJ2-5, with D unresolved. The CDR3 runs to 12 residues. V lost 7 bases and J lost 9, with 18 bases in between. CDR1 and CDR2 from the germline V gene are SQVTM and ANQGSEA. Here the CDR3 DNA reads TGCAGCGGCCGGGCCCAAGACTGGGCCCAGTACTTC. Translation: CSGRAQDWAQYF.

The CDR3 region is CASSYHRGGNYGYTF. The CDR3 bases are TGTGCCAGCAGTTACCACAGGGGGGGGAACTATGGCTACACCTTC. V gene TRBV6-5 combines with J gene TRBJ1-2, with 8 nucleotides matching TRBD1. This CDR3 comprises 15 residues. The germline CDR1 and CDR2 sequences are MNHEY and SVGAGI. Trimming took 2 bases from V and 2 from J; bases not matched to a gene: 4.

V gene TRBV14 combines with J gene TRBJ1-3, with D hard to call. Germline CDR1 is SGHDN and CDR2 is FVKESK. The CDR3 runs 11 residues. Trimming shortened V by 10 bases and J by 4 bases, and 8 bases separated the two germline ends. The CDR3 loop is CATAIGNTIYF. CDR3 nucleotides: TGTGCCACTGCAATCGGAAACACCATATATTTT. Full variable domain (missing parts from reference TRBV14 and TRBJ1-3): EAGVTQFPSHSVIEKGQTVTLRCDPISGHDNLYWYRRVMGKEIKFLLHFVKESKQDESGMPNNRFLAERTGGTYSTLKVQPAELEDSGVYFCATAIGNTIYFGEGSWLTVV.

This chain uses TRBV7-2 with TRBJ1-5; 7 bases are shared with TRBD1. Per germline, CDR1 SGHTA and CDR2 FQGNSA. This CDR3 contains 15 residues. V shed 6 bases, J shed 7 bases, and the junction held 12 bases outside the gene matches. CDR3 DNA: TGTGCCAGCAGTCCGGGAAGGGGGCGGTGGCAGCCCCAGCATTTT. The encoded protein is CASSPGRGRWQPQHF.

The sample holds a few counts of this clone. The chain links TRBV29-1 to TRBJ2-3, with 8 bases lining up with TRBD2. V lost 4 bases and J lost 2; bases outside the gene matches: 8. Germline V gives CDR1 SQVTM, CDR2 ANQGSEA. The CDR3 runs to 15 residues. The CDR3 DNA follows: TGCAGCGTTGGGGGAGGCGGGGGGACCACAGATACGCAGTATTTT. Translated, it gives CSVGGGGGTTDTQYF.

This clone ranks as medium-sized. The CDR3 sequence: CAAHRLGANYGYTF. In DNA, the CDR3 is TGTGCCGCCCACCGACTGGGGGCGAACTATGGCTACACCTTC. The gene calls are TRBV6-5 and TRBJ1-2; weak D call: TRBD1 (6 bases). V was cut by 11 bases and J by 2 bases, with 18 bases left in between. The V gene's germline CDR1 is MNHEY and CDR2 SVGAGI. The CDR3 has 14 amino acids.

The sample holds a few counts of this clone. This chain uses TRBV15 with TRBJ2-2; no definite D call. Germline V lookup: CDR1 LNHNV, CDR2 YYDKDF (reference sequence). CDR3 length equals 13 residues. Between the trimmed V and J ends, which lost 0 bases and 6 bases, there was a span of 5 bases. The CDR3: CATSRDPPGELFF. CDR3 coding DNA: TGTGCCACCAGCAGAGATCCCCCCGGGGAGCTGTTTTTT.

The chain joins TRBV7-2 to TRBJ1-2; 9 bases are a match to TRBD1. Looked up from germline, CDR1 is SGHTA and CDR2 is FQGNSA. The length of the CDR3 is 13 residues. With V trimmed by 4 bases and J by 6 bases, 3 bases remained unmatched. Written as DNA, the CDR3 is TGTGCCAGCAGCTCCGGACAGGGGCATGGCTACACCTTC. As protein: CASSSGQGHGYTF. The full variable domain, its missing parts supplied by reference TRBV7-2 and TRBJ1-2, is GAGVSQSPSNKVTEKGKDVELRCDPISGHTALYWYRQSLGQGLEFLIYFQGNSAPDKSGLPSDRFSAERTGGSVSTLTIQRTQQEDSAVYLCASSSGQGHGYTFGSGTRLTVV.

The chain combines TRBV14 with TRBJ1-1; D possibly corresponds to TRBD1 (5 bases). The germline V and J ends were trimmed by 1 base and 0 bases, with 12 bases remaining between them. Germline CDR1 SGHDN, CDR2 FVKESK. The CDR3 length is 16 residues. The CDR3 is CASSQVSGTVNTEAFF. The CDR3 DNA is TGTGCCAGCAGCCAAGTGTCCGGGACGGTGAACACTGAAGCTTTCTTT.

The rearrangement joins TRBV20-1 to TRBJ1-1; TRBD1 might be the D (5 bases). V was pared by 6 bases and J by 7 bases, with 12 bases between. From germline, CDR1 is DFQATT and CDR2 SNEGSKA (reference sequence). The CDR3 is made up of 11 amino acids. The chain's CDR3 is CSASMRGEAFF. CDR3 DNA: TGCAGTGCGTCCATGAGGGGTGAAGCTTTCTTT.

The CDR3 loop reads CASSYSGSTGNTIYF. In nucleotides, the CDR3 is TGTGCCAGCAGTTACTCTGGGTCGACTGGAAACACCATATATTTT. This chain links TRBV6-2 or TRBV6-3 with TRBJ1-3; the D is unclear. V gave up 0 bases and J gave up 2 bases, with 8 bases separating them. The CDR3 covers 15 residues. Germline-derived CDR1 and CDR2 are MNHEY and SVGEGT.

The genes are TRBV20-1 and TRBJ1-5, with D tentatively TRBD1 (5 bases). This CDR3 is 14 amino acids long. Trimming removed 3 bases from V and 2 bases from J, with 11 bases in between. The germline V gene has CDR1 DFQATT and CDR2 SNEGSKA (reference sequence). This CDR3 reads CSASVGTGNQPQHF. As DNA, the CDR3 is TGCAGTGCTAGTGTGGGGACGGGCAATCAGCCCCAGCATTTT.

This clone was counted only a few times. The CDR3 region has the DNA TGTGCCACAACAGCGGGGGACAGCTCCTACAATGAGCAGTTCTTC. It specifies CATTAGDSSYNEQFF. The V gene is TRBV10-3, the J gene TRBJ2-1; TRBD2 might be the D (8 bases). Germline CDR1 is ENHRY and CDR2 is SYGVKD. V lost 10 bases, J lost 0 bases, and 16 bases lay in between. The CDR3 loop spans 15 amino acids.

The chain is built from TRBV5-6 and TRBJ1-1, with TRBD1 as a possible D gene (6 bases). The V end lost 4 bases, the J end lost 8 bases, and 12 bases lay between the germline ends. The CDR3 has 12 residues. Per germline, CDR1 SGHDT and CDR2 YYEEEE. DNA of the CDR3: TGTGCCAGCAGCGCTACAGGGATGGAAGCTTTCTTT. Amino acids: CASSATGMEAFF.

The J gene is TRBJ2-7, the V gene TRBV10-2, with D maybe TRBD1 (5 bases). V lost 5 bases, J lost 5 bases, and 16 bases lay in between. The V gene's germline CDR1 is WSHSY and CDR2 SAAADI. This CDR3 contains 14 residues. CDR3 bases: TGCGCCAGCAGTATACATCCAACAGGTAACGAGCAGTACTTC. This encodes CASSIHPTGNEQYF.

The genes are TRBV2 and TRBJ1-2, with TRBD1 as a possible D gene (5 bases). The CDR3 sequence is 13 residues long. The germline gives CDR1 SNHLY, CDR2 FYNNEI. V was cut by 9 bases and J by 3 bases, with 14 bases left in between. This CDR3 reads CASLPGFDYGYTF. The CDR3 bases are TGTGCCAGTTTACCAGGGTTTGACTATGGCTACACCTTC.

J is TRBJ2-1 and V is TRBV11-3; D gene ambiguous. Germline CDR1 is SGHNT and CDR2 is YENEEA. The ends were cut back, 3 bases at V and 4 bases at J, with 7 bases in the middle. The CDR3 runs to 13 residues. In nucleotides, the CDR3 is TGTGCCAGCAGCTTGGGCGGATACAATGAGCAGTTCTTC. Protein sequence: CASSLGGYNEQFF.

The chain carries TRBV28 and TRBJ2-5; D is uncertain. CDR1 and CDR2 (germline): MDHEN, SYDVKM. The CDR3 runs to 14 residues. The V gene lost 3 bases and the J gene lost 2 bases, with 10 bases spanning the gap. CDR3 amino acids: CASSFLQSQETQYF. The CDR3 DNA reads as TGTGCCAGCAGTTTTCTACAGTCGCAAGAGACCCAGTACTTC.

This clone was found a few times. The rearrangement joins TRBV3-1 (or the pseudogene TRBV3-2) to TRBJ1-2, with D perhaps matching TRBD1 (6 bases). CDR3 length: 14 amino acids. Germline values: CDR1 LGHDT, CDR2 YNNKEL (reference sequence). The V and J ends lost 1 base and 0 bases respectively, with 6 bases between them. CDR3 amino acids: CASSQGTANYGYTF. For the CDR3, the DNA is TGTGCCAGCAGCCAAGGGACAGCTAACTATGGCTACACCTTC.